Below are 30 T cell receptor beta chains sequenced from a single sample in a study of CD8 T cells in Susac syndrome. An amount of RNA that ranged from roughly 0.45 to 1 ug was reverse transcribed with random hexamers. TCRdb analysed the immunoSEQ multiplex PCR reads with MiXCR anew, one entry per CDR3 protein. The sample lists some 130,000 distinct CDR3 sequences; roughly 94% were seen once. Material: CD8+ T cells from PBMCs. The receptor source for this set is a human donor with Susac syndrome.

The chain employs TRBV19 and TRBJ2-5; TRBD2 might be the D (6 bases). The CDR3 has 11 residues. Germline CDR1 and CDR2: LNHDA and SQIVND (reference sequence). V lost 10 bases and J 3 bases, leaving 9 bases between the germline ends. The CDR3 sequence: CATGAEETQYF. The CDR3 nucleotides read TGTGCCACGGGAGCGGAAGAGACCCAGTACTTC.

The V call is TRBV5-4, the J call TRBJ2-5; D ambiguous. V dropped 0 bases and J dropped 5 bases, with 11 bases sitting between them. The CDR3 consists of 14 residues. From germline, CDR1 is SGHNT and CDR2 YYREEE (reference sequence). The CDR3 DNA reads as TGTGCCAGCAGCTTGGAAGGGCAGGAGGAGACCCAGTACTTC. Amino acid sequence: CASSLEGQEETQYF.

This chain joins TRBV2 and TRBJ2-1; no clear D. Germline V lookup: CDR1 SNHLY, CDR2 FYNNEI. This CDR3 comprises 17 residues. V was pared by 2 bases and J by 1 base, with 15 bases between. The CDR3 bases are TGTGCCAGCAGTGAAATCAGGACCGTCGATTCCTACAATGAGCAGTTCTTC. Translating it yields CASSEIRTVDSYNEQFF. Drawing the rest from reference TRBV2 and TRBJ2-1, the complete variable domain is EPEVTQTPSHQVTQMGQEVILRCVPISNHLYFYWYRQILGQKVEFLVSFYNNEISEKSEIFDDQFSVERPDGSNFTLKIRSTKLEDSAMYFCASSEIRTVDSYNEQFFGPGTRLTVL.

V is TRBV9 and J is TRBJ2-5; D is unclear. The CDR3 consists of 13 residues. Germline values: CDR1 SGDLS, CDR2 YYNGEE. Trimming removed 5 bases from V and 5 bases from J, with 13 bases in between. CDR3 residues: CASSLDLGETQYF. The CDR3 DNA reads TGTGCCAGCAGTCTCGACTTGGGGGAGACCCAGTACTTC. The full variable domain, with the rest looked up from reference TRBV9 and TRBJ2-5, is DSGVTQTPKHLITATGQRVTLRCSPRSGDLSVYWYQQSLDQGLQFLIQYYNGEERAKGNILERFSAQQFPDLHSELNLSSLELGDSALYFCASSLDLGETQYFGPGTRLLVL.

The gene calls are TRBV7-3 and TRBJ2-1; D tentatively fits TRBD1 or TRBD2 (5 bases each). The CDR3 is made up of 14 amino acids. The V gene lost 2 bases and the J gene lost 8 bases, with 13 bases spanning the gap. Germline V lookup: CDR1 SGHTA, CDR2 FQGTGA. The DNA for the CDR3 is TGTGCCAGCAGCTTACCCCTAGCAGGGTATGAGCAGTTCTTC. This translates into CASSLPLAGYEQFF.

The J gene is TRBJ2-3, the V gene TRBV27, with D possibly being TRBD2 (5 bases). The CDR3 covers 14 residues. Per germline, CDR1 MNHEY and CDR2 SMNVEV (reference sequence). V was trimmed by 5 bases and J by 6 bases, leaving 15 bases between them. As DNA, the CDR3 is TGTGCCAGCAGTGGACTCCTAACGATGGATACGCAGTATTTT. Protein sequence: CASSGLLTMDTQYF.

The chain is built from TRBV4-1 and TRBJ2-3; 12 bases line up with TRBD2. J was trimmed by 6 bases and V by 0 bases; bases with no gene match: 7. The CDR3 is made up of 17 amino acids. Germline CDR1 MGHRA, CDR2 YSYEKL. The CDR3 sequence: CASSQDELAGGLDTQYF. In DNA, the CDR3 is TGCGCCAGCAGCCAAGATGAACTAGCGGGAGGCTTGGATACGCAGTATTTT.

The chain is built from TRBV29-1 and TRBJ2-2; D is undetermined. With 5 bases removed from V and 5 bases from J, the gap between germline ends came to 9 bases. The CDR3 loop spans 12 amino acids. The germline V gene encodes CDR1 SQVTM and CDR2 ANQGSEA. The CDR3 is CSVRSATGELFF. CDR3 nucleotide sequence: TGCAGCGTTAGGTCGGCAACCGGGGAGCTGTTTTTT.

The chain employs TRBV7-2 and TRBJ2-7, with 7 positions matching TRBD2. The length of the CDR3 is 15 residues. Germline V lookup: CDR1 SGHTA, CDR2 FQGNSA. Unmatched junction bases numbered 7, after V lost 2 bases and J lost 3 bases. Here the CDR3 reads CASSLHLAEVYEQYF. CDR3 DNA sequence: TGTGCCAGCAGCTTACACCTAGCGGAAGTCTACGAGCAGTACTTC.

The gene calls are TRBV5-6 and TRBJ1-1; D remains ambiguous. From germline, CDR1 is SGHDT and CDR2 YYEEEE. The CDR3 sequence is 14 residues long. V lost 0 bases and J 1 base, leaving 7 bases between the germline ends. CDR3 DNA: TGTGCCAGCAGCTTGGGCCTCGGGAACACTGAAGCTTTCTTT. As protein: CASSLGLGNTEAFF.

The J gene is TRBJ1-1, the V gene TRBV5-1, with a weak D call TRBD1 (5 bases). This CDR3 spans 13 amino acids. V lost 0 bases, J lost 7 bases, and 10 bases lay in between. Germline CDR1 SGHRS, CDR2 YFSETQ. The CDR3 DNA sequence: TGCGCCAGCAGCTTGGGACAGTGGTTTGAAGCTTTCTTT. This encodes CASSLGQWFEAFF.

DNA for the CDR3: TGCGCCAGCAGCCAGATTCCTCGGGGTAGAAATCAGCCCCAGCATTTT. The encoded protein is CASSQIPRGRNQPQHF. The V gene is TRBV4-1, the J gene TRBJ1-5; D call uncertain. The CDR3 covers 16 residues. Germline values: CDR1 MGHRA, CDR2 YSYEKL. V was clipped by 3 bases and J by 4 bases, with 16 bases between them.

The chain carries TRBV20-1 and TRBJ2-7; TRBD2 matches 12 bases. The germline V gene has CDR1 DFQATT and CDR2 SNEGSKA (reference sequence). With 0 bases clipped from V and 4 bases from J, the junction kept 4 bases outside the gene matches. The CDR3 runs to 15 residues. The CDR3 here is CSAREGTSGRYEQYF. CDR3 nucleotide sequence: TGCAGTGCTAGAGAGGGGACTAGCGGGCGGTACGAGCAGTACTTC.

The rearrangement links TRBV20-1 to TRBJ1-2, with TRBD1 identical over 7 bases. The ends lost 5 bases at V and 2 bases at J; junction bases unmatched: 8. The CDR3 is 14 amino acids. Germline loops: CDR1 DFQATT, CDR2 SNEGSKA (reference sequence). CDR3 sequence: CSASRQGLNYGYTF. The CDR3 DNA is TGCAGTGCTTCTCGACAGGGACTAAACTATGGCTACACCTTC.

The J gene is TRBJ1-1, the V gene TRBV12-3 or TRBV12-4; 7 bases align to TRBD1. The CDR3 sequence is 13 residues long. V gave up 3 bases and J gave up 13 bases; unmatched junction bases: 11. This CDR3 reads CASSFSGGLESFF. The CDR3 DNA is TGTGCCAGCAGTTTCTCAGGGGGTCTCGAGAGTTTCTTT.

The J gene is TRBJ2-3, the V gene TRBV9; 10 bases agree with TRBD1. Looked up from germline, CDR1 is SGDLS and CDR2 is YYNGEE. CDR3 length equals 15 residues. The V segment lost 4 bases and the J segment 1 base; nucleotides outside the gene matches: 3. The CDR3 loop is CASSIGTGGTDTQYF. The CDR3 DNA is TGTGCCAGCAGCATCGGGACAGGGGGCACAGATACGCAGTATTTT.

This chain links TRBV11-2 with TRBJ2-1, with D perhaps matching TRBD2 (6 bases). Germline V gene data show CDR1 as SGHAT and CDR2 as FQNNGV. V shed 4 bases and J shed 5 bases, with 9 bases lying between them. The CDR3 is 13 amino acids. The CDR3 sequence: CASSYTGDNEQFF. In DNA, the CDR3 is TGTGCCAGCAGCTATACGGGGGACAATGAGCAGTTCTTC.

The V call is TRBV9, the J call TRBJ2-7, with TRBD1 as a possible D gene (6 bases). V lost 3 bases and J 8 bases, leaving 12 bases between the germline ends. Germline values: CDR1 SGDLS, CDR2 YYNGEE. The CDR3 runs to 12 residues. DNA of the CDR3: TGTGCCAGCAGCGCAACAGGGTCCCAGCAGTACTTC. Protein sequence: CASSATGSQQYF.

V and J are TRBV6-2 or TRBV6-3 and TRBJ2-3, with D possibly being TRBD2 (5 bases). The CDR3 sequence is 15 residues long. Germline assignment: CDR1 MNHEY and CDR2 SVGEGT. Between the trimmed V and J ends, which lost 2 bases and 4 bases, there was a span of 13 bases. The chain's CDR3 is CASSYQPSGADTQYF. The CDR3 bases are TGTGCCAGCAGTTACCAACCCTCCGGGGCAGATACGCAGTATTTT.

The chain combines TRBV12-3 or TRBV12-4 with TRBJ2-2; the match to TRBD1 covers 8 bases. The CDR3 runs to 16 residues. J lost 3 bases, V lost 4 bases, and 7 bases had no gene match. The CDR3 DNA reads TGTGCCAGCAGTTCCCGGACAGGGAGGTACACCGGGGAGCTGTTTTTT. Its protein product is CASSSRTGRYTGELFF.

The V and J genes are TRBV12-3 or TRBV12-4 and TRBJ2-7; TRBD1 might be the D (5 bases). The CDR3 has 13 amino acids. The V end was cut by 5 bases, the J end by 6 bases, with 14 bases between. Here the CDR3 reads CASSVQGRLEQYF. CDR3 sequence (DNA): TGTGCCAGCAGTGTCCAGGGAAGGCTCGAGCAGTACTTC.

This chain joins TRBV9 and TRBJ2-2, with D perhaps matching TRBD1 (6 bases). Germline CDR1 is SGDLS and CDR2 is YYNGEE. The V and J ends lost 5 bases and 1 base respectively, with 15 bases between them. This CDR3 spans 16 amino acids. DNA of the CDR3: TGTGCCAGCAGTGGAGACTGGACAGAGAACACCGGGGAGCTGTTTTTT. This gives the protein CASSGDWTENTGELFF.

This chain links TRBV9 with TRBJ2-1; TRBD2 might be the D (6 bases). V lost 0 bases, J lost 9 bases, and 22 bases lay in between. Germline V CDR1 and CDR2: SGDLS, YYNGEE. This CDR3 has 17 residues. CDR3 sequence reads: CASSVVGGTVTFGEQFF. CDR3 sequence (DNA): TGTGCCAGCAGCGTAGTTGGGGGGACCGTTACCTTCGGTGAGCAGTTCTTC.

The chain recombines TRBV27 with TRBJ2-7; D is unresolved. The CDR3 is 12 amino acids. Germline V gene sequence: CDR1 MNHEY, CDR2 SMNVEV (reference sequence). V was clipped by 6 bases and J by 3 bases, with 9 bases between them. This chain's CDR3 is CASSPTIYEQYF. The CDR3 DNA reads as TGTGCCAGCAGCCCTACCATCTACGAGCAGTACTTC.

The chain couples TRBV24-1 to TRBJ2-1, with D uncertain. Germline V gene sequence: CDR1 KGHDR, CDR2 SFDVKD. The CDR3 consists of 13 residues. V was shortened by 4 bases and J by 1 base, with 4 bases between the two germline ends. The CDR3 spells CATSESSYNEQFF. In DNA form, the CDR3 reads TGTGCCACCAGTGAATCGTCCTACAATGAGCAGTTCTTC.

The chain's CDR3 is CASSPGGGLDQPQHF. CDR3 coding DNA: TGTGCCAGCAGCCCCGGGGGGGGGCTTGATCAGCCCCAGCATTTT. The V and J genes are TRBV5-4 and TRBJ1-5; D may be TRBD1 (6 bases). V was clipped by 4 bases and J by 5 bases, with 16 bases between them. The CDR3 totals 15 residues. Germline V CDR1 and CDR2: SGHNT, YYREEE (reference sequence). Based on the CDR3 plus reference TRBV5-4 and TRBJ1-5, the full variable domain is ETGVTQSPTHLIKTRGQQVTLRCSSQSGHNTVSWYQQALGQGPQFIFQYYREEENGRGNFPPRFSGLQFPNYSSELNVNALELDDSALYLCASSPGGGLDQPQHFGDGTRLSIL.

The J gene is TRBJ2-7, the V gene TRBV27, with 8 bases identical to TRBD1. V lost 8 bases, J lost 2 bases, and 14 bases stayed unmatched. This CDR3 contains 16 residues. Germline V lookup: CDR1 MNHEY, CDR2 SMNVEV (reference sequence). Here the CDR3 reads CASSSRRQGIPYEQYF. CDR3 nucleotide sequence: TGTGCCAGCTCCTCCCGTAGACAGGGGATCCCCTACGAGCAGTACTTC.

The V gene is TRBV27, the J gene TRBJ1-5; 7 bases map to TRBD1. The CDR3 has 18 residues. V shed 6 bases, J shed 4 bases, and the junction held 18 bases outside the gene matches. Germline loops: CDR1 MNHEY, CDR2 SMNVEV (reference sequence). The CDR3 coding sequence is TGTGCCAGCAGACCACAGGCCCCCGGGACAGCTGGAAATCAGCCCCAGCATTTT. As protein: CASRPQAPGTAGNQPQHF.

The V call is TRBV4-1, the J call TRBJ1-1, with D possibly being TRBD1 (5 bases). V lost 0 bases to trimming and J lost 1 base, with 9 bases between them. Germline values: CDR1 MGHRA, CDR2 YSYEKL. The CDR3 is made up of 15 amino acids. CDR3 sequence: CASSQESGANTEAFF. CDR3 nucleotide sequence: TGCGCCAGCAGCCAAGAAAGCGGGGCGAACACTGAAGCTTTCTTT.

The table lists this clonotype with a few counts. This chain links TRBV19 with TRBJ2-7, with 10 bases lining up with TRBD1. CDR3 length equals 14 residues. The trim removed 6 bases at V and 2 bases at J, leaving 4 bases unmatched. The germline CDR1 and CDR2 sequences are LNHDA and SQIVND (reference sequence). CDR3 sequence: CASRAGTGAYEQYF. In nucleotides, the CDR3 is TGTGCCAGTAGAGCCGGGACAGGGGCCTACGAGCAGTACTTC.